Here is one T cell receptor (beta chain) with its context. Data came from immunoSEQ multiplex PCR; TCRdb stores just in-frame clones and leaves some out. The sample records some 280,000 clones, 94% being singletons. Trimming stripped 0 bases from V and 9 bases from J, with 8 bases between. Germline V CDR1 and CDR2: WSHSY, SAAADI. This CDR3 region has 12 residues. The sample is drawn from a study of T cell responses to AZD1222 COVID-19 vaccine. The chain is built from TRBV10-2 and TRBJ1-1; the D is unclear. This clonotype was sampled from an adult who received the AZD1222 COVID-19 vaccine. The sequencing used peripheral blood, collected 28 days after the second AZD1222 dose. The CDR3 reads CASSESRLQAFF. Here the CDR3 DNA reads TGCGCCAGCAGTGAGTCAAGGCTACAAGCTTTCTTT.